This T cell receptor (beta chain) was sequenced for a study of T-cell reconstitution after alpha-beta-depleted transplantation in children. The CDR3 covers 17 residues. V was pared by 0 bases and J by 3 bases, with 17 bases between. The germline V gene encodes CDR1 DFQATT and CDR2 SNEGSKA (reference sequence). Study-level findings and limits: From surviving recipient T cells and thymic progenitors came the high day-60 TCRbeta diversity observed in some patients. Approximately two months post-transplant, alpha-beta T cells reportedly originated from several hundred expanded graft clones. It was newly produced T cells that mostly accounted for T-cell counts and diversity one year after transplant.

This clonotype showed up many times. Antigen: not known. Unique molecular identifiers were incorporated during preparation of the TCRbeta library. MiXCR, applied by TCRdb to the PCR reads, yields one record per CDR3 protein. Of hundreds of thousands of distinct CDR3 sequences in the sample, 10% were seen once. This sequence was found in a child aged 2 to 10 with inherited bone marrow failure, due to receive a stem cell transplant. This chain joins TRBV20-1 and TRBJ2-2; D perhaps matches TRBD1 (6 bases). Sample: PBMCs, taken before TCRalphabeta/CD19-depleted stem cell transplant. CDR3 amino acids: CSARDRFSGQDTGELFF. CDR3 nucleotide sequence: TGCAGTGCTAGAGATCGTTTCTCGGGACAAGACACCGGGGAGCTGTTTTTT.